This T cell receptor (beta chain) was identified in a study of blood T cells in healthy people across ages. Primed by a sample-barcoded 5' primer and a J-beta primer mix, a second PCR proceeded for about 7 to 11 cycles. A single record per CDR3 protein comes from TCRdb applying MiXCR to the 5' RACE reads. The table includes hundreds of thousands of distinct CDR3 sequences, more than 50% detected once. CDR1 ENHRY and CDR2 SYGVKD come from the germline V gene. V trimming: 7 bases; J trimming: 5 bases; junction bases outside the gene matches: 8. The CDR3 loop spans 14 amino acids. This clonotype was obtained from a man in his forties in good health. Sample: blood. The V and J genes are TRBV10-3 and TRBJ2-1, with TRBD1 identical over 7 bases. The CDR3 region has the DNA TGTGCCATCACGAGAGGGACAGCAGACAATGAGCAGTTCTTC. Encoded protein: CAITRGTADNEQFF.